The rows below give T cell receptor beta chains drawn from one sample of a study of blood T cell repertoires in COVID-19. This table comes from immunoSEQ multiplex PCR, and its TCRdb copy is limited to in-frame clones, with some not included. The sample consists of some 300,000 clones, about nine tenths of them appearing once. What was sequenced was peripheral blood. Receptor source: a woman aged 25 to 39 who had recovered from COVID-19. The CDR3 runs from the conserved cysteine through the conserved F or W. D genes are given only for firm matches. For some rows the clone size is stated as once, few or many, or as a class when expanded; others skip it.

D gene | clone size | J gene | V gene | CDR3 protein | CDR3 DNA
- | - | TRBJ2-1 | TRBV6-5 | CASTNNRAGEQFF | TGTGCCAGCACCAACAACAGGGCGGGTGAGCAGTTCTTC
- | - | TRBJ1-4 | TRBV19 | CASSIEGRTNEKLFF | TGTGCCAGTAGTATAGAGGGCAGAACTAATGAAAAACTGTTTTTT
TRBD1 | - | TRBJ2-3 | TRBV14 | CASSRMTGSDTQYF | TGTGCCAGCAGCCGGATGACAGGGTCGGATACGCAGTATTTT
TRBD1 | - | TRBJ2-3 | TRBV5-1 | CASSWYGTGEDTQYF | TGCGCCAGCAGCTGGTACGGGACAGGGGAAGATACGCAGTATTTT
TRBD1 | - | TRBJ1-2 | TRBV18 | CASSQTPLIKDRGSGYTF | TGTGCCAGCTCACAGACCCCCCTCATTAAGGACAGGGGAAGTGGCTACACCTTC
- | - | TRBJ2-7 | TRBV6-2/TRBV6-3 | CASSNGQSYEQYF | TGTGCCAGCAGCAATGGACAGAGCTACGAGCAGTACTTC
- | - | TRBJ2-7 | TRBV9 | CASSQTLATEQYF | TGTGCCAGCAGCCAAACTTTAGCGACCGAGCAGTACTTC
- | - | TRBJ1-1 | TRBV29-1 | CSVKTEYAEAFF | TGCAGCGTTAAAACGGAGTACGCTGAAGCTTTCTTT
- | - | TRBJ2-7 | TRBV5-1 | CASSLSPLEAYEQYF | TGCGCCAGCAGCTTGAGTCCCCTGGAGGCCTACGAGCAGTACTTC
- | - | TRBJ1-1 | TRBV3-1/TRBV3-2 | CASSRPGGALTEAFF | TGTGCCAGCAGCCGCCCTGGGGGCGCTTTAACTGAAGCTTTCTTT
TRBD1 | - | TRBJ1-2 | TRBV5-1 | CASSGTGGDGYTF | TGCGCCAGCAGCGGTACAGGGGGCGATGGCTACACCTTC
- | - | TRBJ2-7 | TRBV29-1 | CSGIQGGSYEQYF | TGCAGCGGTATTCAGGGGGGCTCCTACGAGCAGTACTTC
TRBD2 | - | TRBJ2-2 | TRBV14 | CASSQVSGGPTGELFF | TGTGCCAGCAGCCAAGTCAGCGGGGGGCCTACCGGGGAGCTGTTTTTT
TRBD2 | - | TRBJ2-1 | TRBV5-4 | CASSFKAGGGNEQFF | TGTGCCAGCAGCTTTAAAGCGGGGGGCGGCAATGAGCAGTTCTTC
- | - | TRBJ1-1 | TRBV9 | CASSAGGGGNTEAFF | TGTGCCAGCAGCGCTGGGGGAGGGGGGAACACTGAAGCTTTCTTT
- | - | TRBJ2-3 | TRBV24-1 | CATRGGAQGGDTDTQYF | TGTGCCACCAGGGGGGGGGCCCAAGGGGGAGACACAGATACGCAGTATTTT
- | - | TRBJ1-6 | TRBV28 | CASSAGVDF | TGTGCCAGCAGCGCCGGGGTTGATTTT
- | - | TRBJ2-3 | TRBV15 | CATVKEASTDTQYF | TGTGCCACCGTGAAGGAGGCTAGCACAGATACGCAGTATTTT
- | - | TRBJ2-5 | TRBV27 | CASSWGAGSQETQYF | TGTGCCAGCAGTTGGGGAGCGGGCAGCCAAGAGACCCAGTACTTC
TRBD1 | - | TRBJ2-7 | TRBV28 | CASSTRGQRSYEQYF | TGTGCCAGCAGCACCAGGGGGCAAAGGTCCTACGAGCAGTACTTC
- | - | TRBJ1-2 | TRBV16 | CASSQLPDNYGYTF | TGTGCCAGCAGCCAATTACCAGATAACTATGGCTACACCTTC
- | - | TRBJ1-4 | TRBV19 | CASRRRANEKLFF | TGTGCCAGTAGGCGGAGAGCTAATGAAAAACTGTTTTTT
- | - | TRBJ2-2 | TRBV15 | CATSARMTRPHTGELFF | TGTGCCACCAGCGCAAGGATGACTAGACCTCACACCGGGGAGCTGTTTTTT
TRBD1 | - | TRBJ1-1 | TRBV27 | CASSSIDRGKDAFF | TGTGCCAGCAGTTCAATTGACAGGGGCAAGGACGCTTTCTTT
- | - | TRBJ1-5 | TRBV27 | CAMLGGDRNQPQHF | TGTGCCATGCTAGGGGGGGACCGCAATCAGCCCCAGCATTTT
- | - | TRBJ1-6 | TRBV11-2 | CASSLDPDISSPLHF | TGTGCCAGCAGCTTAGATCCGGACATTTCTTCACCCCTCCACTTT
- | - | TRBJ1-2 | TRBV11-2 | CASSLDRDYGYTF | TGTGCCAGCAGCTTAGACAGGGACTATGGCTACACCTTC
TRBD1 | - | TRBJ2-7 | TRBV28 | CASSFLQGAPSEQYF | TGTGCCAGCAGTTTCTTGCAGGGGGCTCCCTCCGAGCAGTACTTC
- | - | TRBJ1-4 | TRBV19 | CASNPSRGVDEKLFF | TGTGCCAGTAACCCATCCCGGGGTGTGGATGAAAAACTGTTTTTT
- | - | TRBJ2-7 | TRBV28 | CASRQSSSYEQYF | TGTGCCAGCCGACAGTCCAGCTCCTACGAGCAGTACTTC
- | - | TRBJ1-1 | TRBV18 | CASSPRQGVVTSEAFF | TGTGCCAGCTCGCCTCGGCAGGGTGTAGTTACTTCTGAAGCTTTCTTT
TRBD1 | - | TRBJ1-2 | TRBV24-1 | CATSDWRQGASYTF | TGTGCCACCAGTGATTGGCGACAGGGCGCGAGCTACACCTTC
- | once | TRBJ2-7 | TRBV5-6 | CASSLGRENLYEQYF | TGTGCCAGCAGCTTGGGCAGGGAAAACCTTTACGAGCAGTACTTC